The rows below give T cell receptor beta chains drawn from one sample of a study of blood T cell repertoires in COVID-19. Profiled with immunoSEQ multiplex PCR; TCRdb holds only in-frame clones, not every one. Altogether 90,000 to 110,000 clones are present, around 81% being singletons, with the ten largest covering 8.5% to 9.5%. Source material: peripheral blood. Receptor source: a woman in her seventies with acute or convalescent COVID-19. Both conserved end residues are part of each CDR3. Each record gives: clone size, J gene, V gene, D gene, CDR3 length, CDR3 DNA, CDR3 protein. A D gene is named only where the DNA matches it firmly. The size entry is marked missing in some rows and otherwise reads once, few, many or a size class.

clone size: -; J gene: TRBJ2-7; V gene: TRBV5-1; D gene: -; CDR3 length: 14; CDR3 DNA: TGCGCCAGCAGCTTGCAGGGGCAAACCTACGAGCAGTACTTC; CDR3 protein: CASSLQGQTYEQYF
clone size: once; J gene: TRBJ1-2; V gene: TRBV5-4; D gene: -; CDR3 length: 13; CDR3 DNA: TGTGCCAGCAGCTTGGGCGATTTCTATGGCTACACCTTC; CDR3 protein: CASSLGDFYGYTF
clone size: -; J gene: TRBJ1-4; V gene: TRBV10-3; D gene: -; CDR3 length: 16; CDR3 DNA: TGTGCCATCAGTGAGTCTGGCACATCAACTAATGAAAAACTGTTTTTT; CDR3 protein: CAISESGTSTNEKLFF
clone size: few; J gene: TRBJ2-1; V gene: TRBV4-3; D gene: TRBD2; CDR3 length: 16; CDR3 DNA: TGCGCCAGCAGCCGATCACTAGCGGGGGGACTCAATGAGCAGTTCTTC; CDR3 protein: CASSRSLAGGLNEQFF
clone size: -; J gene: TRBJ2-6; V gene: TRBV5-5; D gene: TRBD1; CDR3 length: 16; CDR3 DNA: TGTGCCAGCAGCAGTACAGGGGGAACTGGGGCCAACGTCCTGACTTTC; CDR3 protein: CASSSTGGTGANVLTF
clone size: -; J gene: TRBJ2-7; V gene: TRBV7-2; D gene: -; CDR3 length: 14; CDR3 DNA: TGTGCCAGCAGCTTAGGAGTTGAGGCCTACGAGCAGTACTTC; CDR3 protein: CASSLGVEAYEQYF
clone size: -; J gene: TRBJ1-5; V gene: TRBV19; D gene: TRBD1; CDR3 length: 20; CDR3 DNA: TGTGCCAGTAGCAGTATGGCCCGAGGGACAGGGAGGGTGAGCAATCAGCCCCAGCATTTT; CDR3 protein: CASSSMARGTGRVSNQPQHF
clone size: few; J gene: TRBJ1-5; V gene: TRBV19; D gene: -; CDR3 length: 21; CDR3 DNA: TGTGCCAGTAGGACTACCGGTGGGGGCGCGGTCTCAACGTATAGCAATCAGCCCCAGCATTTT; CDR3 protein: CASRTTGGGAVSTYSNQPQHF
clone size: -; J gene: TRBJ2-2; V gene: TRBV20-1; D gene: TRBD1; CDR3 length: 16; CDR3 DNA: TGCAGTGCTAGTTACGGACAGGGAACTTTCACCGGGGAGCTGTTTTTT; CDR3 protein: CSASYGQGTFTGELFF
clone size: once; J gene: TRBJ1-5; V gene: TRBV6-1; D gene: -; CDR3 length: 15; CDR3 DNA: TGTGCCAGCAGTGAATTTGGACAGCTGTATCAGCCCCAGCATTTT; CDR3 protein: CASSEFGQLYQPQHF
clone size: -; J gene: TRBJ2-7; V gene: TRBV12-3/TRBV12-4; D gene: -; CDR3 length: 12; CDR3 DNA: TGTGCCAGCAGTTTCCAGACAAGCGAGCAGTACTTC; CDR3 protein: CASSFQTSEQYF
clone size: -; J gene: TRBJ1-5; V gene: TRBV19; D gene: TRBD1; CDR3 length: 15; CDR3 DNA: TGTGCCAGTAGTATGGGCCAGGGGGCCTATCAGCCCCAGCATTTT; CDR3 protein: CASSMGQGAYQPQHF
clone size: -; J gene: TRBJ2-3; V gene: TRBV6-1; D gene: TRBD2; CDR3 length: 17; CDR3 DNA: TGTGCCAGCAGTGCAACTAGCGGGGGTTTTCACACAGATACGCAGTATTTT; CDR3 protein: CASSATSGGFHTDTQYF
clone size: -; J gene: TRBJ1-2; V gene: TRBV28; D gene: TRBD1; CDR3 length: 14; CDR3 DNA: TGTGCCAGCAGTCCCCTAGACAGGGTTGATGGCTACACCTTC; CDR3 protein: CASSPLDRVDGYTF
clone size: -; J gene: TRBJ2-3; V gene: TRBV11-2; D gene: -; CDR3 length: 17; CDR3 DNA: TGTGCCAGCAGCCATATACAGGGCCGAACACTCACAGATACGCAGTATTTT; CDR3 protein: CASSHIQGRTLTDTQYF
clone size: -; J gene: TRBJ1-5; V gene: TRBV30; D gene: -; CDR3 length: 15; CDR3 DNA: TGTGCCTGGAGCGCCGCGGGGTATAGCAATCAGCCCCAGCATTTT; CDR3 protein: CAWSAAGYSNQPQHF
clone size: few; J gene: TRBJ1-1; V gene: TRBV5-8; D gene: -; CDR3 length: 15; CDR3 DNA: TGTGCCAGCAGCTTGGGGGCAGGCATGAACACTGAAGCTTTCTTT; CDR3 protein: CASSLGAGMNTEAFF
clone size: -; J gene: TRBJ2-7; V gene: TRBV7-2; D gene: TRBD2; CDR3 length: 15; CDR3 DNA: TGTGCCAGCAGCACCGGACTAGCGGGGGCCTACGAGCAGTACTTC; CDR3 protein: CASSTGLAGAYEQYF
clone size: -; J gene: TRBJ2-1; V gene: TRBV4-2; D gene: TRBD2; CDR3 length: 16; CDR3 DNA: TGTGCCAGCAGCCAGTTAAGTAGCGGGAGCAATGATGAGCAGTTCTTC; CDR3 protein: CASSQLSSGSNDEQFF
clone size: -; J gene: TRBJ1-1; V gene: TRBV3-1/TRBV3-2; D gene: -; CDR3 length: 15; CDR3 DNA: TGTGCCAGCAGCCAAGTTCAGGGCCGGAACACTGAAGCTTTCTTT; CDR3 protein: CASSQVQGRNTEAFF
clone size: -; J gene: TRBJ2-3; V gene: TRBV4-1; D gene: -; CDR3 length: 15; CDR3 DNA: TGCGCCAGCAGCCAAGATAGAGGGGGTGTAGATACGCAGTATTTT; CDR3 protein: CASSQDRGGVDTQYF
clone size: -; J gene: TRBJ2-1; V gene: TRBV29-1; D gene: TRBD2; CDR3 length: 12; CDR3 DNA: TGCAGCGTTGACAGCGGGACGGATGAGCAGTTCTTC; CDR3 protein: CSVDSGTDEQFF
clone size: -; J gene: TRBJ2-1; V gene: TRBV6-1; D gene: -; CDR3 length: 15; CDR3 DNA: TGTGCCAGCAGTGAACCCCGGACAGTCTACAATGAGCAGTTCTTC; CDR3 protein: CASSEPRTVYNEQFF
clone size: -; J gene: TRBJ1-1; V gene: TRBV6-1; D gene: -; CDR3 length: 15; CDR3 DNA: TGTGCCAGCAGTGAAGCCCGGACAGCGAACACTGAAGCTTTCTTT; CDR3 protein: CASSEARTANTEAFF